The count of the clone carrying this T cell receptor beta chain is one. Its antigen is not identified. V trimming: 3 bases; J trimming: 1 base; junction bases outside the gene matches: 3. Germline values: CDR1 SGHRS, CDR2 YFSETQ. The CDR3 extends over 16 amino acids. It was roughly 200 ng DNA, 30,000 or so T cell genomes, that sorted-subset replicate PCRs used. Some clones are missing from TCRdb's copy, which holds only in-frame ones; the method was immunoSEQ multiplex PCR. The sample contains 740,000 or so clones, less than 80% of which appear only once. The data derive from a study of shared clonotypes between healthy human individuals. Overall study results and limits: It was observed that about 5% of naive CD4 clonotypes were shared across a handful of donors.

The origin of this receptor is a woman in her thirties in good health. The rearrangement links TRBV5-1 to TRBJ2-2; 10 bases are a match to TRBD2. The sequencing sample was made of memory CD4+ T cells sorted from blood. Subset in this sample: CD45RA-negative fraction. Written as DNA, the CDR3 is TGCGCCAGCAGCTCTCGGACTAGCGGGAACACCGGGGAGCTGTTTTTT. Its translation: CASSSRTSGNTGELFF.